This TCR beta chain emerged from a study of Ad26.COV2.S vaccination and SARS-CoV-2 variants. For the study at large: Among those in the COV1001 Ad26.COV2.S trial arm was the donor. Intramuscular Ad26.COV2.S at 5x10^10 or 1x10^11 viral particles.

Documented treatment: some 20 received Ad26.COV2.S at low or high dose, single or two shots; about 5 received placebo; per-sample allocation not given. Material that was analyzed had been drawn on day 63 after the first vaccine or placebo injection. The donor was a Boston adult aged 18-55 years. General study points: Analyses of TCR breadth and depth may have underestimated total T cell responses.

Remarks on this clone: The antigen is undetermined.

Method: immunoSEQ multiplex PCR; TCRdb's copy keeps in-frame clones and lacks some. This sample has 440,000 or so clones, with 80% to 95% found just once. Sample: peripheral blood, taken in a trial of Ad26.COV2.S vaccine versus placebo. The TCR comes from a person aged 18-60 years who received the Ad26.COV2.S COVID-19 vaccine or a placebo.

The CDR3 DNA sequence: TGCGCCAGCAGTGAGTCGTTAGGATACTACGAGCAGTACTTC. Its translation: CASSESLGYYEQYF. This chain uses TRBV10-1 with TRBJ2-7; no clear D gene. V was shortened by 0 bases and J by 3 bases, with 9 bases between the two germline ends. CDR1 and CDR2 from the germline V gene are WNHNN and SYGVQD (reference sequence). The CDR3 runs to 14 residues.